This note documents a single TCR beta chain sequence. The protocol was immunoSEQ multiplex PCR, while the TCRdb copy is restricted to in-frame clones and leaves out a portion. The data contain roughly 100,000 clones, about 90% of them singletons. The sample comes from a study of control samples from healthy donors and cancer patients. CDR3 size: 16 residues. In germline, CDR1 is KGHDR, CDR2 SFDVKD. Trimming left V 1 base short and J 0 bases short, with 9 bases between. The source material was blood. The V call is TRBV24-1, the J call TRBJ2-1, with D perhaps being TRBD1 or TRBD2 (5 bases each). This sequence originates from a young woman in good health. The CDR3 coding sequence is TGTGCCACCAGTGATTTAGGGGAGAGCTCCTACAATGAGCAGTTCTTC. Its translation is CATSDLGESSYNEQFF.